Listed below are T cell receptor beta chains from one sample, sequenced in a study of T cell responses to AZD1222 COVID-19 vaccine. Assay used: immunoSEQ multiplex PCR; TCRdb lists only in-frame clones, some missing. Altogether roughly 250,000 clones are present, 85% to 95% being singletons, with the ten largest covering around 0.5%. Material: peripheral blood, obtained on day 0 of AZD1222 vaccination. The receptors were sampled from an adult in good health. Both conserved end residues are part of each CDR3. The order of the fields is CDR3 protein, CDR3 DNA, J gene, clone size, D gene, V gene. D genes are given only for firm matches. Clone size is given for some rows only: seen once, a few or many times, or a class if the clone is expanded.

CDR3aa: CASSYGTSAYEQYF; CDR3nt: TGTGCCAGCAGTTACGGGACTAGCGCCTACGAGCAGTACTTC; j_gene: TRBJ2-7; abundance: -; d_gene: TRBD2; v_gene: TRBV6-5
CDR3aa: CASTAGGTGELFF; CDR3nt: TGCGCCAGCACCGCAGGGGGCACCGGGGAGCTGTTTTTT; j_gene: TRBJ2-2; abundance: -; d_gene: TRBD1; v_gene: TRBV5-1
CDR3aa: CASSDSAAIDTQYF; CDR3nt: TGTGCCAGCAGTGACTCGGCAGCGATAGATACGCAGTATTTT; j_gene: TRBJ2-3; abundance: -; d_gene: -; v_gene: TRBV6-4
CDR3aa: CASRQGQYNQPQHF; CDR3nt: TGTGCCAGCAGACAGGGACAGTACAATCAGCCCCAGCATTTT; j_gene: TRBJ1-5; abundance: -; d_gene: TRBD1; v_gene: TRBV6-5
CDR3aa: CASTQTWTAQETQYF; CDR3nt: TGTGCCAGCACCCAGACCTGGACAGCCCAAGAGACCCAGTACTTC; j_gene: TRBJ2-5; abundance: -; d_gene: -; v_gene: TRBV3-1/TRBV3-2
CDR3aa: CASSRAGRRDTEAFF; CDR3nt: TGTGCCAGCAGTCGCGCGGGGAGGAGGGACACTGAAGCTTTCTTT; j_gene: TRBJ1-1; abundance: once; d_gene: -; v_gene: TRBV27
CDR3aa: CASRLARSAGGSEQFF; CDR3nt: TGTGCAAGTCGCTTAGCGCGTTCAGCGGGAGGGAGTGAGCAGTTCTTC; j_gene: TRBJ2-1; abundance: few; d_gene: -; v_gene: TRBV12-2
CDR3aa: CASSSQVNTEAFF; CDR3nt: TGTGCCAGCAGCTCCCAAGTCAACACTGAAGCTTTCTTT; j_gene: TRBJ1-1; abundance: -; d_gene: -; v_gene: TRBV5-4
CDR3aa: CASSSSYGYTF; CDR3nt: TGTGCCAGCAGCTCGTCCTATGGCTACACCTTC; j_gene: TRBJ1-2; abundance: -; d_gene: -; v_gene: TRBV9
CDR3aa: CASSDYGGPGGYTF; CDR3nt: TGCGCCAGCAGTGATTATGGGGGACCAGGAGGCTACACCTTC; j_gene: TRBJ1-2; abundance: -; d_gene: -; v_gene: TRBV10-2
CDR3aa: CASSRQEAASGYTF; CDR3nt: TGTGCCAGCAGCCGACAGGAGGCGGCCTCGGGCTACACCTTC; j_gene: TRBJ1-2; abundance: -; d_gene: -; v_gene: TRBV2
CDR3aa: CASSLRQDRLEAFF; CDR3nt: TGTGCCAGCAGCTTACGACAGGACAGGCTTGAAGCTTTCTTT; j_gene: TRBJ1-1; abundance: -; d_gene: TRBD1; v_gene: TRBV7-9
CDR3aa: CASSPARVYGNTIYF; CDR3nt: TGTGCCAGCAGTCCGGCCCGGGTTTATGGAAACACCATATATTTT; j_gene: TRBJ1-3; abundance: -; d_gene: -; v_gene: TRBV28
CDR3aa: CASSQFTGLWDTGELFF; CDR3nt: TGTGCCAGCAGCCAATTTACAGGGCTTTGGGACACCGGGGAGCTGTTTTTT; j_gene: TRBJ2-2; abundance: -; d_gene: -; v_gene: TRBV3-1/TRBV3-2
CDR3aa: CASSLGRGGGYTF; CDR3nt: TGTGCCAGCAGCCTCGGCAGGGGGGGAGGCTACACCTTC; j_gene: TRBJ1-2; abundance: -; d_gene: TRBD1; v_gene: TRBV3-1/TRBV3-2
CDR3aa: CASSHRDGSYEQYF; CDR3nt: TGTGCCAGCTCTCACCGGGACGGATCCTACGAGCAGTACTTC; j_gene: TRBJ2-7; abundance: -; d_gene: -; v_gene: TRBV18
CDR3aa: CASSLVVRGSGEQYF; CDR3nt: TGTGCCAGCAGCTTAGTGGTCAGGGGTTCGGGGGAGCAGTACTTC; j_gene: TRBJ2-7; abundance: -; d_gene: -; v_gene: TRBV7-8
CDR3aa: CASSIDRGLNEKLFF; CDR3nt: TGCGCCAGCAGCATCGACAGGGGACTTAATGAAAAACTGTTTTTT; j_gene: TRBJ1-4; abundance: -; d_gene: TRBD1; v_gene: TRBV5-1
CDR3aa: CASRESWGVSGISGELFF; CDR3nt: TGTGCCAGCAGAGAATCCTGGGGAGTTAGCGGGATATCCGGGGAGCTGTTTTTT; j_gene: TRBJ2-2; abundance: -; d_gene: TRBD2; v_gene: TRBV6-1
CDR3aa: CASSLEGRGNTEAFF; CDR3nt: TGCGCCAGCAGCTTGGAAGGGAGGGGGAACACTGAAGCTTTCTTT; j_gene: TRBJ1-1; abundance: -; d_gene: -; v_gene: TRBV5-1
CDR3aa: CASSIPQGGTGELFF; CDR3nt: TGTGCCAGCAGCATCCCGCAGGGAGGGACCGGGGAGCTGTTTTTT; j_gene: TRBJ2-2; abundance: -; d_gene: -; v_gene: TRBV21-1
CDR3aa: CASSLELAGGAGANVLTF; CDR3nt: TGCGCCAGCAGCTTGGAACTAGCGGGGGGTGCAGGGGCCAACGTCCTGACTTTC; j_gene: TRBJ2-6; abundance: -; d_gene: TRBD2; v_gene: TRBV5-1